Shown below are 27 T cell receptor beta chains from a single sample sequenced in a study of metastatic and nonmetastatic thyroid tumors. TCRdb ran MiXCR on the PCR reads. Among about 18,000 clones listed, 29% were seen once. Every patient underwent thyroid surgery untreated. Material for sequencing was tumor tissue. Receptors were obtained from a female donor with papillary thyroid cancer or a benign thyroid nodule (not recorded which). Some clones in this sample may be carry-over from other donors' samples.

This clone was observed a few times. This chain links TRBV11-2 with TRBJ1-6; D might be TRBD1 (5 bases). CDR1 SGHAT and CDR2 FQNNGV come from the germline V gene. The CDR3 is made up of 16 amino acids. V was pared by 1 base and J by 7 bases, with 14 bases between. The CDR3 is CASSLVTGTNNSPLHF. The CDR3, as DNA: TGTGCCAGCAGCTTAGTTACGGGGACCAACAATTCACCCCTCCACTTT.

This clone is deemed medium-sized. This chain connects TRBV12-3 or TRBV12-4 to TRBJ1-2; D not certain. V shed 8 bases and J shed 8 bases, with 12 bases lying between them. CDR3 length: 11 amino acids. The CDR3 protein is CASGYEKGYTF. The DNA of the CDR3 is TGTGCCAGCGGTTACGAGAAGGGCTACACCTTC.

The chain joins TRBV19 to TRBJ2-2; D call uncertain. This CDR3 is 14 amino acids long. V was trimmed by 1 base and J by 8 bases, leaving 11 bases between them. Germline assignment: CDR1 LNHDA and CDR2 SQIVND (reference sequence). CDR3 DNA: TGTGCCAGTAGTATAGGAAGGGTAGGAGGGGAGCTGTTTTTT. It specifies CASSIGRVGGELFF.

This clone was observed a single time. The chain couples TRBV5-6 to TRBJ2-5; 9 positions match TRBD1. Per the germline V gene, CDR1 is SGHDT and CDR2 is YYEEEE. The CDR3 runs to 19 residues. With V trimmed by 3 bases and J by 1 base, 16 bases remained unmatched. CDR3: CASSYLHWGTGYGQETQYF. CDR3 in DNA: TGTGCCAGCAGCTATCTCCATTGGGGGACAGGGTACGGCCAAGAGACCCAGTACTTC.

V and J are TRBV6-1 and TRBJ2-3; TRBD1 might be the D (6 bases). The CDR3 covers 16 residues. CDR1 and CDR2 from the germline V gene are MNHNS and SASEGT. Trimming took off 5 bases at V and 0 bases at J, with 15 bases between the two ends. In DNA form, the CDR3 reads TGTGCCAGCAGTCAGGGGTCCGGGCCTAGCACAGATACGCAGTATTTT. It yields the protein CASSQGSGPSTDTQYF.

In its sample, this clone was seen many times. The CDR3 DNA follows: TGTGCCAGCAGCTTGCAAGTGCTAAATGAAAAACTGTTTTTT. Translation gives CASSLQVLNEKLFF. The gene calls are TRBV6-1 and TRBJ1-4; D remains unclear. Trimming took off 6 bases at V and 5 bases at J, with 13 bases between the two ends. Germline CDR1 and CDR2: MNHNS and SASEGT. The CDR3 is made up of 14 amino acids.

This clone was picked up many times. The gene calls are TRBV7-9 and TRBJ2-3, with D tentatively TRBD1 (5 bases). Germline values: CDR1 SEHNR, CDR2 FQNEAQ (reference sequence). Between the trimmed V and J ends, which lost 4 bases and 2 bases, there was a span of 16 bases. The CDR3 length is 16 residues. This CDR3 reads CASSSPRQLLTDTQYF. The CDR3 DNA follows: TGTGCCAGCAGCTCGCCAAGACAGCTACTCACAGATACGCAGTATTTT.

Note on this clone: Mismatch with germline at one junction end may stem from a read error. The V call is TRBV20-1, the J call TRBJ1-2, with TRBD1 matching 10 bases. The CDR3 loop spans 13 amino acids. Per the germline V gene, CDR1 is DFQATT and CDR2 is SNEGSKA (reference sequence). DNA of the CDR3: TGCAGTGCAAGAGACAGGGGGCGGAATGGCTACACCTTC. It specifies CSARDRGRNGYTF.

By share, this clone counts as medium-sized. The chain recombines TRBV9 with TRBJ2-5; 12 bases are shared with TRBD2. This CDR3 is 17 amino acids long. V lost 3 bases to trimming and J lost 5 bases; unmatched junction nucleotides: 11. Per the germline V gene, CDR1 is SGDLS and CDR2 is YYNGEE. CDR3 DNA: TGTGCCAGCAGCGCGACTAGCGGGAGTAGTCTAGCGGAGACCCAGTACTTC. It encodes CASSATSGSSLAETQYF.

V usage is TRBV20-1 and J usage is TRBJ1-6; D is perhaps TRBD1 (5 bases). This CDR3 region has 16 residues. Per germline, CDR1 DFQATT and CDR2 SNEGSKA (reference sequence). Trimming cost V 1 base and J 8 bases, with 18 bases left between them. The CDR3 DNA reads TGCAGTGCTAGAGGTGTCACAGGAAGTCCCTATTCACCCCTCCACTTT. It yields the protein CSARGVTGSPYSPLHF.

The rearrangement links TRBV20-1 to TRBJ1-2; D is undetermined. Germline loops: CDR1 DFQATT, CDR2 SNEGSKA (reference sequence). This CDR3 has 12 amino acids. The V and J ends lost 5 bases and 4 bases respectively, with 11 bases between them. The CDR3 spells CSAPPTSYGYTF. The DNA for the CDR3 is TGCAGTGCTCCCCCGACAAGCTATGGCTACACCTTC.

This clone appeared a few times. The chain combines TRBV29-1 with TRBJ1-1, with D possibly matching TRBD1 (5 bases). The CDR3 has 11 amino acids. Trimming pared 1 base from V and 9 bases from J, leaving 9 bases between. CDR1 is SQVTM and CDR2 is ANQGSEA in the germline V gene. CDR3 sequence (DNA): TGCAGCGTTGAAGTGAACAGGCAAGCTTTCTTT. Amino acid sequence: CSVEVNRQAFF. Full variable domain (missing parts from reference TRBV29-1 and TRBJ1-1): SAVISQKPSRDICQRGTSLTIQCQVDSQVTMMFWYRQQPGQSLTLIATANQGSEATYESGFVIDKFPISRPNLTFSTLTVSNMSPEDSSIYLCSVEVNRQAFFGQGTRLTVV.

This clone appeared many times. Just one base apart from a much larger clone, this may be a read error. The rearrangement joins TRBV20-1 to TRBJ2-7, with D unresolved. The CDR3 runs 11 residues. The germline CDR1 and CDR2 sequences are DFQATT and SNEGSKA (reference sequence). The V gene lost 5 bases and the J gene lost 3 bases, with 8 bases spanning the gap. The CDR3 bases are TGCAGTGCTCCCTCGGGCTACGAGCAGTACTTC. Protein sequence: CSAPSGYEQYF.

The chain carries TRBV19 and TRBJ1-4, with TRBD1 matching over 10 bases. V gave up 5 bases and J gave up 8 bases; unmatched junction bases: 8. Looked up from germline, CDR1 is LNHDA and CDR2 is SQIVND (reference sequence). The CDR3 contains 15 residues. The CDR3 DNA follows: TGTGCCAGTAGTGTATCCGGGACAGGGGACGAAAAACTGTTTTTT. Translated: CASSVSGTGDEKLFF.

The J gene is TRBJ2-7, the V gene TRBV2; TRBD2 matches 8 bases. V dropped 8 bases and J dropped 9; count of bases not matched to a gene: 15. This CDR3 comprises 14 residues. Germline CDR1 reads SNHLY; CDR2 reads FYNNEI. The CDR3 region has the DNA TGTGCCAGCCGGGAGGGGATGGGAAGTATCGTGCAGTACTTC. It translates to CASREGMGSIVQYF.

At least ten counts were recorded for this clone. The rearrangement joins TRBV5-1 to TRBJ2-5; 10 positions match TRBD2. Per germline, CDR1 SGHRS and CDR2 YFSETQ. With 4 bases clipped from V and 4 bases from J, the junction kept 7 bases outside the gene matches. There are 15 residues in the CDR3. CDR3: CASSDSAGGPETQYF. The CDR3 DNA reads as TGCGCCAGCAGCGATTCAGCGGGAGGGCCAGAGACCCAGTACTTC.

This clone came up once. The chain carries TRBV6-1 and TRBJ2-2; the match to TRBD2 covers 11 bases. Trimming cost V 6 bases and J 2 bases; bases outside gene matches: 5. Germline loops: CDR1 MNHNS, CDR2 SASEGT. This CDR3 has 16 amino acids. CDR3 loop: CASSVAGGPNTGELFF. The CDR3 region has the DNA TGTGCCAGCAGCGTAGCGGGAGGGCCCAACACCGGGGAGCTGTTTTTT.

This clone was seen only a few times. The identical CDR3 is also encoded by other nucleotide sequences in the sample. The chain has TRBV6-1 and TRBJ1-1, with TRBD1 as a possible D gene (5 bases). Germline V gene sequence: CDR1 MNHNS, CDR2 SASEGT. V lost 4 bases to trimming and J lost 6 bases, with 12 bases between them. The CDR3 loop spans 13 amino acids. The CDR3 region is CASSVPPGAEAFF. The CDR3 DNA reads TGTGCCAGCAGTGTCCCTCCGGGGGCTGAAGCTTTCTTT.

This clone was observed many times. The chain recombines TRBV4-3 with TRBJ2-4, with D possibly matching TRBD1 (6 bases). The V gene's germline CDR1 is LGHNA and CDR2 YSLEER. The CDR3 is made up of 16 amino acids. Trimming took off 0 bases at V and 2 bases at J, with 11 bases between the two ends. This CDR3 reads CASSQDVRGPKNIQYF. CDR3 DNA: TGCGCCAGCAGCCAAGATGTCAGGGGCCCCAAAAACATTCAGTACTTC.

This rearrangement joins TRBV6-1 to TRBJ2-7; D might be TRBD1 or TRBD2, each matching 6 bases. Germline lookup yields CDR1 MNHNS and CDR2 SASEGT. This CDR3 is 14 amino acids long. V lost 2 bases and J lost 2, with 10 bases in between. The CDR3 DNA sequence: TGTGCCAGCAGTGAATCGGAGGGGGCCTACGAGCAGTACTTC. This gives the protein CASSESEGAYEQYF.

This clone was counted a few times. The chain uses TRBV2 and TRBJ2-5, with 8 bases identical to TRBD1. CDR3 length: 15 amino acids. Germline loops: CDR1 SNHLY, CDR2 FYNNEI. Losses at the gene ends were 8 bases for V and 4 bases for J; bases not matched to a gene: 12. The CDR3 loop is CASRAGTGGLETQYF. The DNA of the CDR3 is TGTGCCAGCCGGGCGGGGACAGGTGGTTTAGAGACCCAGTACTTC.

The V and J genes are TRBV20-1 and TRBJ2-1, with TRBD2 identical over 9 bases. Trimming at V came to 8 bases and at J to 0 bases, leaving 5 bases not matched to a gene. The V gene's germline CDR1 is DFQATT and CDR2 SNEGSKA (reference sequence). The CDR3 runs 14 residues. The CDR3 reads CSTSSGVSYNEQFF. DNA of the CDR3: TGCAGTACCTCTAGCGGGGTCTCCTACAATGAGCAGTTCTTC.

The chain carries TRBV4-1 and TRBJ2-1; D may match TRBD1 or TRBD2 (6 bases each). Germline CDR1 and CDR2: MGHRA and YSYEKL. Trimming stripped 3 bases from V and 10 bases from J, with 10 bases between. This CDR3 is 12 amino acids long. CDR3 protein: CASSHEGGEQFF. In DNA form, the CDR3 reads TGCGCCAGCAGCCATGAAGGGGGGGAGCAGTTCTTC.

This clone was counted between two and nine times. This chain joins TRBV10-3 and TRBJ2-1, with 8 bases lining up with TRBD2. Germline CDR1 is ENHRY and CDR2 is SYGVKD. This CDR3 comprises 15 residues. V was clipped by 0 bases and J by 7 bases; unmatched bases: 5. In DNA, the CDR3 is TGTGCCATCAGTGAGTCGGGACTAGGGGATAATGAGCAGTTCTTC. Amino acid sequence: CAISESGLGDNEQFF.

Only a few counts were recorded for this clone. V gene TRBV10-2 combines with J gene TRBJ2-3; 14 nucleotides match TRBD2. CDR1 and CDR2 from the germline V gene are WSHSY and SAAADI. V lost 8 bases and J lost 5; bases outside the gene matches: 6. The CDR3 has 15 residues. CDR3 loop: CASGRLAGGVDTQYF. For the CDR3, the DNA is TGCGCCAGCGGCAGACTAGCGGGAGGGGTAGATACGCAGTATTTT.

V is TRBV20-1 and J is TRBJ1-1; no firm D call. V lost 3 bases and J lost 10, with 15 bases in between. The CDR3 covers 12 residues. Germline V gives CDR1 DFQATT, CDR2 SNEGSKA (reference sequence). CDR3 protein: CSASQPPDRAFF. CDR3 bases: TGCAGTGCTAGTCAGCCGCCAGATAGAGCTTTCTTT.

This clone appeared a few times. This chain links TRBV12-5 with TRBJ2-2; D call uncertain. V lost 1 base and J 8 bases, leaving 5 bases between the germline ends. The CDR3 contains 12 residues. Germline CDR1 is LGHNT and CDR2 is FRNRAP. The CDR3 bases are TGTGCTAGTGGTTTGGCGACAGGGGAGCTGTTTTTT. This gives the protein CASGLATGELFF.